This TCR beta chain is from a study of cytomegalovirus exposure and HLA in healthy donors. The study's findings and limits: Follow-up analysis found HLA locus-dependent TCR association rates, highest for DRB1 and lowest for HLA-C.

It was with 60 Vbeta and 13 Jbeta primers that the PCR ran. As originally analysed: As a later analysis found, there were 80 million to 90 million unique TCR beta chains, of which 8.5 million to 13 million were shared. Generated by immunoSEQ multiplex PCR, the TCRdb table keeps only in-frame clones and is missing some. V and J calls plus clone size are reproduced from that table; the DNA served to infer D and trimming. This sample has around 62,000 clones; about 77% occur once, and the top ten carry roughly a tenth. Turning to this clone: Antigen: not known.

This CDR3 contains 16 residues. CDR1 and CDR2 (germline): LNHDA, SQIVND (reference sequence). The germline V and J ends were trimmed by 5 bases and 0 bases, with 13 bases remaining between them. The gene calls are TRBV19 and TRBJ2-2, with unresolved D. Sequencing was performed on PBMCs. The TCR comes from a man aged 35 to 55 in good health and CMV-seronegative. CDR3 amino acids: CASSHYRRANTGELFF. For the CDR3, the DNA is TGTGCCAGTAGTCACTACCGGCGAGCGAACACCGGGGAGCTGTTTTTT.